The 9 T cell receptor beta chains listed next were all sequenced from one sample in a study of control samples from healthy donors and cancer patients. Here immunoSEQ multiplex PCR was the method, and the copy in TCRdb shows in-frame clones only, minus some. The sample yields about 130,000 clones, approximately 94% seen once. The sample was PBMCs. These receptors were taken from a man over 45 with head and neck cancer.

V usage is TRBV7-9 and J usage is TRBJ1-6; no clear D gene. The germline V gene has CDR1 SEHNR and CDR2 FQNEAQ (reference sequence). CDR3 size: 14 residues. The germline V and J ends were trimmed by 9 bases and 4 bases, with 13 bases remaining between them. The CDR3 nucleotides read TGTGCCAGTGCAGGCACCCATTATAATTCACCCCTCCACTTT. As protein: CASAGTHYNSPLHF. The variable domain in full, with the rest retrieved from reference TRBV7-9 and TRBJ1-6, is DTGVSQNPRHKITKRGQNVTFRCDPISEHNRLYWYRQTLGQGPEFLTYFQNEAQLEKSRLLSDRFSAERPKGSFSTLEIQRTEQGDSAMYLCASAGTHYNSPLHFGNGTRLTVT.

This chain uses TRBV15 with TRBJ1-5; 9 nucleotides align to TRBD1. Germline values: CDR1 LNHNV, CDR2 YYDKDF (reference sequence). The ends lost 6 bases at V and 7 bases at J; junction bases unmatched: 7. The CDR3 covers 14 residues. The DNA for the CDR3 is TGTGCCACCAGTTCCACAGGGGGCGGGCAGCCCCAGCATTTT. Its protein is CATSSTGGGQPQHF.

The chain uses TRBV6-5 and TRBJ1-6; 7 nucleotides align to TRBD1. There are 13 residues in the CDR3. Germline assignment: CDR1 MNHEY and CDR2 SVGAGI. V lost 10 bases, J lost 7 bases, and 7 bases stayed unmatched. The CDR3, as DNA: TGTGCCACCTCGAGACAGGGCAATTCACCCCTCCACTTT. It translates to CATSRQGNSPLHF.

The rearrangement uses TRBV28 and TRBJ1-3, with D unclear. From germline, CDR1 is MDHEN and CDR2 SYDVKM. The CDR3 totals 11 residues. Trimming left V 8 bases short and J 7 bases short, with 9 bases between. The CDR3 nucleotides are TGTGCCAGCGGCCTGGGGAACACCATATATTTT. This sequence encodes CASGLGNTIYF.

The chain has TRBV21-1 and TRBJ2-7; the tabulated D call, TRBD2, remains unverified against the DNA. TRBV21-1 is a documented pseudogene. This CDR3 is 15 amino acids long. The CDR3 here is CASSKGSGGSYEQYF. CDR3 nucleotide sequence: TGTGCCAGCAGCAAAGGTAGCGGGGGCTCCTACGAGCAGTACTTC.

This clone was counted a single time. This chain links TRBV6-2 or TRBV6-3 with TRBJ2-2; 8 bases align to TRBD2. CDR3 length equals 15 residues. V was clipped by 5 bases and J by 7 bases; unmatched bases: 9. Per the germline V gene, CDR1 is MNHEY and CDR2 is SVGEGT. The CDR3, as DNA: TGTGCCAGCAGTAGCCCGGGGGGGCAAGGCGGGGAGCTGTTTTTT. Translated: CASSSPGGQGGELFF.

The rearrangement uses TRBV18 and TRBJ1-2; D possibly corresponds to TRBD1 (6 bases). The CDR3 has 16 amino acids. Trimming took 3 bases from V and 2 from J, leaving 16 bases between them. Per germline, CDR1 KGHSH and CDR2 LQKENI. CDR3 loop: CASSPRSTGTNYGYTF. The CDR3 region has the DNA TGTGCCAGCTCACCTCGCTCGACAGGCACCAACTATGGCTACACCTTC. Together with reference TRBV18 and TRBJ1-2, the CDR3 gives the full variable domain: NAGVMQNPRHLVRRRGQEARLRCSPMKGHSHVYWYRQLPEEGLKFMVYLQKENIIDESGMPKERFSAEFPKEGPSILRIQQVVRGDSAAYFCASSPRSTGTNYGYTFGSGTRLTVV.

The genes are TRBV28 and TRBJ1-2, with no clear D. Germline V gene data show CDR1 as MDHEN and CDR2 as SYDVKM. The CDR3 has 13 amino acids. Deletions cut 5 bases from V and 6 bases from J, with 13 bases between. This chain's CDR3 is CASSDVAGDGYTF. DNA of the CDR3: TGTGCCAGCAGTGACGTCGCGGGAGATGGCTACACCTTC.

V is TRBV2 and J is TRBJ2-3; D gene unclear. V lost 5 bases, J lost 3 bases, and 9 bases lay in between. The CDR3 covers 13 residues. The germline V gene has CDR1 SNHLY and CDR2 FYNNEI. CDR3 bases: TGTGCCAGCAGTCAACCTTTTACAGATACGCAGTATTTT. This codes for CASSQPFTDTQYF.